Each of the 14 T cell receptor beta chains below was sequenced from the same sample in a study of CD8+CD57+ T cells in acquired aplastic anemia. The TCR beta profiling, which covered VDJ combination and CDR3 sequence, was carried out using genomic DNA as the template. TCRdb called the reads again in MiXCR, with one record for every CDR3 protein. The table shows 400,000 to 450,000 distinct CDR3 sequences, with roughly 64% occurring only once. What was sequenced was sorted CD4+, CD8+, or CD8+CD57+ T cells (not recorded which) from PBMCs. Receptors originate from a human donor in good health, serving as a control.

About this clonotype itself: The junction and the germline gene differ at one end; a read error may be behind it. The chain's CDR3 is CASSVVLGGGSPVHF. CDR3 DNA sequence: TGTGCCAGCAGCGTAGTTTTAGGAGGAGGGTCACCCGTCCACTTT. The rearrangement links TRBV9 to TRBJ1-6; D is undetermined. CDR3 length: 15 amino acids. Germline V gives CDR1 SGDLS, CDR2 YYNGEE.

The V and J genes are TRBV5-1 and TRBJ2-3; maybe TRBD1 (8 bases). The CDR3 runs to 19 residues. Trimming took off 0 bases at V and 0 bases at J, with 20 bases between the two ends. Germline loops: CDR1 SGHRS, CDR2 YFSETQ. The CDR3 coding sequence is TGCGCCAGCAGCTTGGCCCTCGGACAGGGAGGGGGGAGCACAGATACGCAGTATTTT. Its protein is CASSLALGQGGGSTDTQYF.

This clonotype was seen more than once but under ten times. This chain connects TRBV10-2 to TRBJ2-7, with 10 bases that match TRBD2. This CDR3 has 15 residues. The trim removed 4 bases at V and 3 bases at J, leaving 6 bases unmatched. Germline CDR1 is WSHSY and CDR2 is SAAADI. The DNA for the CDR3 is TGCGCCAGCAGTGCCCCACTAGCGGGGAGCTACGAGCAGTACTTC. This codes for CASSAPLAGSYEQYF.

The count of this clonotype is one. One junction end does not reproduce the germline sequence, and a read error may be involved. This chain joins TRBV7-2 and TRBJ2-7; 11 bases are a match to TRBD2. This CDR3 has 14 amino acids. Germline V gives CDR1 SGHTA, CDR2 FQGNSA. CDR3 nucleotides: TGTGCCAGCAGCTTGACTAGCGGGGTAGACACGCAGTATTTC. It encodes CASSLTSGVDTQYF.

This chain connects TRBV7-3 to TRBJ1-6, with 9 bases aligning to TRBD1. After removal of 5 bases from V and 10 bases from J, the junction contained 6 bases not matched to a gene. The CDR3 covers 14 residues. Germline CDR1 and CDR2: SGHTA and FQGTGA. In DNA form, the CDR3 reads TGTGCCAGCAGCCAGCCCACAGGGGGCTCACCCCTCCACTTT. Encoded protein: CASSQPTGGSPLHF.

The rearrangement uses TRBV7-8 and TRBJ2-5, with TRBD1 matching 9 bases. The tail of the sequence fits TRBJ2-1 better, so the J call may be wrong. The CDR3 is 14 residues long. Germline CDR1 reads SGHVS; CDR2 reads FQNEAQ. This CDR3 reads CASKPGQGQQAQFF. The CDR3 DNA is TGTGCCAGCAAACCGGGACAGGGCCAGCAAGCCCAGTTCTTC.

In this sample, this clonotype turned up many times. The chain is built from TRBV29-1 and TRBJ2-7; tentatively, D is TRBD1 (6 bases). The CDR3 totals 12 residues. CDR1 and CDR2 (germline): SQVTM, ANQGSEA. Trimming removed 3 bases from V and 5 bases from J, with 11 bases in between. For the CDR3, the DNA is TGCAGCGTTGAGACAGGCGCGGACGAGCAGTACTTC. Amino acids: CSVETGADEQYF.

The table lists this clonotype with many counts. CDR3 amino acids: CSVSGLVYEQYF. CDR3 coding DNA: TGCAGCGTGTCGGGACTAGTCTACGAGCAGTACTTC. The rearrangement uses TRBV29-1 and TRBJ2-7; 8 positions match TRBD2. The J segment lost 3 bases and the V segment lost 6 bases, leaving 4 bases of the junction unmatched. CDR3 length: 12 residues. CDR1 and CDR2 (germline): SQVTM, ANQGSEA.

The J gene is TRBJ2-1, the V gene TRBV11-1; no clear D gene. Germline CDR1 reads SGHAT; CDR2 reads FQDESV (reference sequence). The CDR3 sequence is 14 residues long. V was pared by 3 bases and J by 4 bases, with 10 bases between. CDR3 protein: CASSFGISYNEQFF. In DNA form, the CDR3 reads TGTGCCAGCAGCTTTGGCATATCTTACAATGAGCAGTTCTTC.

The gene calls are TRBV14 and TRBJ2-1, with D maybe TRBD1 (5 bases). The CDR3 extends over 14 amino acids. V lost 4 bases and J lost 8, with 15 bases in between. CDR1 is SGHDN, CDR2 FVKESK, per germline. Written as DNA, the CDR3 is TGTGCCAGCAGCCGGGGCCTGACCTGGGATGAGCAGTTCTTC. It yields the protein CASSRGLTWDEQFF.

This clonotype has a single count. The germline gene is not matched at one end of the junction; a read error may be the cause. The genes are TRBV5-5 and TRBJ1-1, with D tentatively TRBD1 (6 bases). The CDR3 totals 15 residues. Germline V gives CDR1 SGHKS, CDR2 YYEKEE (reference sequence). The CDR3 sequence: CASSLGPGAGTEAFF. DNA for the CDR3: TGCGCCAGCAGCTTGGGACCGGGGGCCGGGACTGAAGCTTTCTTT.

The table lists this clonotype with a few counts. A much larger clone differs from this one at a single base, so this may be a read error. The chain employs TRBV20-1 and TRBJ2-3; D could derive from TRBD1 or TRBD2 (6 bases each). V was shortened by 6 bases and J by 4 bases, with 11 bases between the two germline ends. Germline assignment: CDR1 DFQATT and CDR2 SNEGSKA (reference sequence). CDR3 length: 12 amino acids. CDR3 protein: CSAVGGPDTQYF. CDR3 nucleotides: TGCAGTGCCGTGGGGGGCCCAGATACGCAGTATTTT.

CDR3 residues: CASSLDINSGNTIYF. CDR3 in DNA: TGTGCCAGTAGCCTGGACATCAACTCTGGAAACACCATATATTTT. V gene TRBV9 combines with J gene TRBJ1-3, with a tentative D call TRBD1 (5 bases). Germline CDR1 and CDR2: SGDLS and YYNGEE. This CDR3 comprises 15 residues. V lost 8 bases, J lost 0 bases, and 15 bases lay in between.

A word on this clonotype: An end of the junction differs from the germline gene, which may be a read error. The V gene is TRBV7-2, the J gene TRBJ1-2; D is perhaps TRBD1 (6 bases). This CDR3 contains 15 residues. Germline values: CDR1 SGHTA, CDR2 FQGNSA. The CDR3 DNA sequence: TGTGCCAGCAGCTTGGATGCGAGGGGGTACGATGGCTCCACCTTC. Its translation: CASSLDARGYDGSTF.